These 24 T cell receptor beta chains share one sample of origin, sequenced in a study of blood T cell repertoires in COVID-19 (dated by TCRdb to between 2020 and 2021). Receptor libraries were prepared by the immunoSEQ multiplex PCR assay. TCRdb took over this immuneACCESS table, retaining in-frame rearrangements with V and J assigned. Such tables are incomplete; in checked studies, under half of the missing clones stem from an unresolved V gene, and the remainder is unexplained. The sample data list fewer than 250,000 clones, and over 80% of these were observed just once. The ten largest make up approximately 3% of the sample. The specimen sequenced was PBMCs or T cells enriched from blood (not recorded which). These receptors all stem from a woman in her twenties or thirties who had been exposed to COVID-19.

This sequence joins TRBV27 and TRBJ2-2; D not certain. V was trimmed by 10 bases and J by 6 bases, leaving 12 bases between them. This CDR3 is 12 amino acids long. Germline V gives CDR1 MNHEY, CDR2 SMNVEV (reference sequence). The CDR3 region has the DNA TGTGCCACCCTCGCGCCCTCCGGGGAGCTGTTTTTT. Protein sequence: CATLAPSGELFF.

This chain joins TRBV19 and TRBJ2-1, with 14 bases matching TRBD2. Germline lookup yields CDR1 LNHDA and CDR2 SQIVND (reference sequence). V gave up 5 bases and J gave up 8 bases; unmatched junction bases: 5. The CDR3 is made up of 15 amino acids. CDR3 coding DNA: TGTGCCAGTAGTCCGACTAGCGGGGGGGTCTATGAGCAGTTCTTC. This sequence encodes CASSPTSGGVYEQFF.

This chain links TRBV19 with TRBJ1-2; 7 nucleotides match TRBD1. V lost 3 bases to trimming and J lost 4 bases; unmatched junction nucleotides: 2. Germline V CDR1 and CDR2: LNHDA, SQIVND (reference sequence). The CDR3 loop spans 13 amino acids. The CDR3 DNA reads as TGTGCCAGTAGTATTCGGACAGGCTATGGCTACACCTTC. Translation gives CASSIRTGYGYTF.

Turning to this clone: The sample holds other DNA sequences that translate to the same CDR3. The chain links TRBV9 to TRBJ2-7, with 9 bases matching TRBD2. Germline V gene lookup returns CDR1 SGDLS and CDR2 YYNGEE. V shed 0 bases, J shed 3 bases, and the junction held 4 bases outside the gene matches. The CDR3 runs 15 residues. The CDR3 DNA sequence: TGTGCCAGCAGCGTAGGTAGCGGGGGTCTCTACGAGCAGTACTTC. Translating it yields CASSVGSGGLYEQYF.

In this sample, this clone turned up once. The chain links TRBV14 to TRBJ1-6; 8 bases are a match to TRBD1. From germline, CDR1 is SGHDN and CDR2 FVKESK. The V gene end was trimmed by 0 bases and the J gene end by 2 bases; junction bases not matched to a gene: 12. The CDR3 length is 20 residues. CDR3 sequence reads: CASSQDRSRQGQTYNSPLHF. The CDR3 nucleotides are TGTGCCAGCAGCCAAGATCGGTCCCGACAGGGGCAAACCTATAATTCACCCCTCCACTTT. The full variable domain, its missing parts supplied by reference TRBV14 and TRBJ1-6, is EAGVTQFPSHSVIEKGQTVTLRCDPISGHDNLYWYRRVMGKEIKFLLHFVKESKQDESGMPNNRFLAERTGGTYSTLKVQPAELEDSGVYFCASSQDRSRQGQTYNSPLHFGNGTRLTVT.

The chain employs TRBV7-9 and TRBJ2-7, with 9 bases identical to TRBD1. The trim removed 5 bases at V and 2 bases at J, leaving 7 bases unmatched. Germline V gene sequence: CDR1 SEHNR, CDR2 FQNEAQ (reference sequence). This CDR3 is 15 amino acids long. CDR3 sequence: CASSRGQGKTYEQYF. In nucleotides, the CDR3 is TGTGCCAGCAGCCGGGGACAGGGTAAGACCTACGAGCAGTACTTC.

As concerns this clone: Other DNA sequences in this specimen translate into the identical CDR3. The rearrangement links TRBV12-3 or TRBV12-4 to TRBJ1-2; D remains unclear. The CDR3 is made up of 10 amino acids. V lost 4 bases and J lost 6, with 3 bases in between. The CDR3 sequence is CASSYNGYTF. The CDR3 DNA reads TGTGCCAGCAGTTATAATGGCTACACCTTC.

The chain has TRBV4-3 and TRBJ2-3; 12 bases align to TRBD2. The CDR3 totals 17 residues. The ends lost 3 bases at V and 4 bases at J; junction bases unmatched: 8. Germline-derived CDR1 and CDR2 are LGHNA and YSLEER. The DNA for the CDR3 is TGCGCCAGCAGCCATACCCTAGCGGGGGGGCCCTCAGATACGCAGTATTTT. Its translation is CASSHTLAGGPSDTQYF.

This clone was seen a single time. V is TRBV4-3 and J is TRBJ2-5, with D perhaps TRBD2 (5 bases). CDR3 length: 16 amino acids. Trimming removed 0 bases at V and 0 bases at J, with 11 bases between. Germline values: CDR1 LGHNA, CDR2 YSLEER. The CDR3 loop is CASSQDWERYQETQYF. CDR3 nucleotide sequence: TGCGCCAGCAGCCAAGATTGGGAGCGGTACCAAGAGACCCAGTACTTC.

V usage is TRBV27 and J usage is TRBJ2-2; a possible D gene is TRBD1 (5 bases). Trimming shortened V by 6 bases and J by 1 base, and 9 bases separated the two germline ends. Germline V gene lookup returns CDR1 MNHEY and CDR2 SMNVEV (reference sequence). This CDR3 has 14 amino acids. CDR3 amino acids: CASRWGRNTGELFF. DNA for the CDR3: TGTGCCAGCAGGTGGGGCAGGAACACCGGGGAGCTGTTTTTT.

This clone was found a few times. The sample carries other DNA sequences with the same CDR3. V gene TRBV7-6 combines with J gene TRBJ1-1; D is possibly TRBD1 (5 bases). Trimming shortened V by 4 bases and J by 1 base, and 7 bases separated the two germline ends. Germline V lookup: CDR1 SGHVS, CDR2 FNYEAQ. The CDR3 has 13 residues. The CDR3 region is CASSSQGNTEAFF. The DNA of the CDR3 is TGTGCCAGCAGCTCCCAGGGGAACACTGAAGCTTTCTTT.

The chain is built from TRBV11-2 and TRBJ2-5; 11 bases are shared with TRBD2. The germline V gene encodes CDR1 SGHAT and CDR2 FQNNGV. This CDR3 comprises 14 residues. The J segment lost 0 bases and the V segment lost 10 bases, leaving 4 bases of the junction unmatched. CDR3 residues: CAIRTSGYQETQYF. The CDR3 DNA reads as TGTGCCATCAGGACTAGCGGGTACCAAGAGACCCAGTACTTC. Together with reference TRBV11-2 and TRBJ2-5, the CDR3 gives the full variable domain: EAGVAQSPRYKIIEKRQSVAFWCNPISGHATLYWYQQILGQGPKLLIQFQNNGVVDDSQLPKDRFSAERLKGVDSTLKIQPAKLEDSAVYLCAIRTSGYQETQYFGPGTRLLVL.

The chain employs TRBV7-2 and TRBJ2-7; TRBD2 is a possible D gene (6 bases). Germline V gives CDR1 SGHTA, CDR2 FQGNSA. The CDR3 runs to 14 residues. Trimming took off 1 base at V and 4 bases at J, with 11 bases between the two ends. CDR3 DNA sequence: TGTGCCAGCAGCTTAGACGGAGGGGATTACGAGCAGTACTTC. It is translated as CASSLDGGDYEQYF.

The rearrangement joins TRBV3-1 (or the pseudogene TRBV3-2) to TRBJ2-7, with D perhaps matching TRBD2 (6 bases). Trimming took off 7 bases at V and 3 bases at J, with 16 bases between the two ends. The germline V gene has CDR1 LGHDT and CDR2 YNNKEL (reference sequence). The CDR3 length is 14 residues. The CDR3 DNA reads as TGTGCCAGCACCGCACCGGGACTGATCTACGAGCAGTACTTC. Protein product: CASTAPGLIYEQYF.

The V gene is TRBV19, the J gene TRBJ1-5; no firm D call. Germline CDR1 reads LNHDA; CDR2 reads SQIVND (reference sequence). V was cut by 5 bases and J by 0 bases, with 8 bases left in between. The CDR3 covers 14 residues. DNA of the CDR3: TGTGCCAGTAGTCGACGGGATAGCAATCAGCCCCAGCATTTT. Protein: CASSRRDSNQPQHF.

This sequence joins TRBV7-2 and TRBJ1-1; TRBD1 aligns across 8 bases. The CDR3 runs 17 residues. CDR1 and CDR2 from the germline V gene are SGHTA and FQGNSA. The trim removed 0 bases at V and 4 bases at J, leaving 10 bases unmatched. The CDR3 here is CASSLALWAGGTTEAFF. The CDR3 nucleotides read TGTGCCAGCAGCTTAGCGCTGTGGGCAGGGGGCACCACTGAAGCTTTCTTT. Complete variable domain (other parts from reference TRBV7-2 and TRBJ1-1): GAGVSQSPSNKVTEKGKDVELRCDPISGHTALYWYRQSLGQGLEFLIYFQGNSAPDKSGLPSDRFSAERTGGSVSTLTIQRTQQEDSAVYLCASSLALWAGGTTEAFFGQGTRLTVV.

The chain has TRBV19 and TRBJ1-6, with 8 positions matching TRBD1. CDR3 length: 12 amino acids. The V and J ends lost 5 bases and 12 bases, in that order; junction bases with no gene match: 3. CDR1 and CDR2 from the germline V gene are LNHDA and SQIVND (reference sequence). CDR3 in DNA: TGTGCCAGTAGTGTCGACAGGGGACCCCTCCACTTT. It codes for CASSVDRGPLHF.

V and J are TRBV12-5 and TRBJ2-5; 7 bases map to TRBD2. The CDR3 sequence is 16 residues long. The V gene end was trimmed by 2 bases and the J gene end by 1 base; junction bases not matched to a gene: 7. Germline V gives CDR1 LGHNT, CDR2 FRNRAP. CDR3 coding DNA: TGTGCTAGTGGTTTGATGGGGCTAGCGGTCCAAGAGACCCAGTACTTC. It specifies CASGLMGLAVQETQYF.

The sample holds one count of this clone. The genes are TRBV18 and TRBJ1-2, with D possibly TRBD1 on 5 matching bases. The V gene's germline CDR1 is KGHSH and CDR2 LQKENI. This CDR3 has 17 residues. Trimming removed 4 bases at V and 2 bases at J, with 20 bases between. CDR3 region: CASSLRSDFRGNYGYTF. The CDR3 DNA is TGTGCCAGCTCACTCCGATCTGACTTTAGGGGCAACTATGGCTACACCTTC.

The CDR3 is CASSSLSGQGGYGYTF. CDR3 sequence (DNA): TGTGCCAGCAGCTCCCTTTCAGGACAAGGCGGCTATGGCTACACCTTC. The rearrangement joins TRBV11-2 to TRBJ1-2, with D tentatively TRBD1 (5 bases). The CDR3 covers 16 residues. Germline V CDR1 and CDR2: SGHAT, FQNNGV. V dropped 4 bases and J dropped 4 bases, with 19 bases sitting between them. The full variable domain, its missing parts supplied by reference TRBV11-2 and TRBJ1-2, is EAGVAQSPRYKIIEKRQSVAFWCNPISGHATLYWYQQILGQGPKLLIQFQNNGVVDDSQLPKDRFSAERLKGVDSTLKIQPAKLEDSAVYLCASSSLSGQGGYGYTFGSGTRLTVV.

The chain has TRBV12-3 or TRBV12-4 and TRBJ1-2, with unresolved D. The CDR3 consists of 13 residues. The germline V and J ends were trimmed by 5 bases and 6 bases, with 13 bases remaining between them. The CDR3 nucleotides are TGTGCCAGCAGTGTGAGGGTGACGGATGGCTACACCTTC. This sequence encodes CASSVRVTDGYTF.

This chain connects TRBV12-3 or TRBV12-4 to TRBJ1-1; D gene ambiguous. The CDR3 covers 13 residues. V was pared by 2 bases and J by 2 bases, with 6 bases between. The CDR3: CASSLSVNTEAFF. In DNA form, the CDR3 reads TGTGCCAGCAGTTTATCGGTTAACACTGAAGCTTTCTTT.

This chain links TRBV24-1 with TRBJ2-2; 12 bases are shared with TRBD1. The CDR3 has 20 amino acids. Trimming at V came to 3 bases and at J to 6 bases, leaving 16 bases not matched to a gene. Looked up from germline, CDR1 is KGHDR and CDR2 is SFDVKD. The DNA of the CDR3 is TGTGCCACCAGTGATCGCCCGGGACAGGGGGCGATTGGGGACGCCGGGGAGCTGTTTTTT. Its protein is CATSDRPGQGAIGDAGELFF.

The chain uses TRBV27 and TRBJ1-1, with D tentatively TRBD1 (5 bases). The ends were cut back, 1 base at V and 1 base at J, with 10 bases in the middle. This CDR3 comprises 15 residues. CDR1 is MNHEY, CDR2 SMNVEV, per germline (reference sequence). CDR3 bases: TGTGCCAGCAGTTTATGGGGGGAAGGGAACACTGAAGCTTTCTTT. Residues: CASSLWGEGNTEAFF.